This T cell receptor (beta chain) is from a study of blood T cell repertoires in COVID-19. Overall study context: The samples span acute and convalescent COVID-19 from the United States, Italy and Spain. Sources were T cells, B-cell-depleted T cells, or PBMCs; the material itself was cDNA or gDNA.

The junction had 5 bases not matched to a gene; V was cut back by 4 bases and J by 1 base. CDR3 length: 15 residues. In germline, CDR1 is SGHRS, CDR2 YFSETQ. This clone has just one count. Per the study methods: Reference gene primer amplification yielded estimated nucleated cell counts. Clones were read by immunoSEQ multiplex PCR, and TCRdb kept only the in-frame ones, dropping some. V, J and clone size are taken as reported in that table, and D and trimming were inferred from the DNA itself. The table includes around 25,000 clones, 88% detected once. Material for sequencing was peripheral blood. This receptor was obtained from a man between 65 and 85 years old in a cohort sampled during active COVID-19. The V gene is TRBV5-1, the J gene TRBJ2-5; 9 positions agree with TRBD2. The CDR3 sequence: CASSPMTSGQETQYF. The CDR3 DNA reads TGCGCCAGCAGCCCGATGACTAGCGGCCAAGAGACCCAGTACTTC.